These T cell receptor beta chains were read from a single sample in a study of blood T cell repertoires in COVID-19. The method was immunoSEQ multiplex PCR; TCRdb's version includes in-frame clones alone and lacks a portion of them. Found here are 150,000 to 180,000 clones, 91% of them singletons; the top ten hold less than 0.6%. The specimen was peripheral blood. These receptors were collected from a man aged 50 to 60 with acute or convalescent COVID-19. Both conserved end residues are part of each CDR3. Each record gives: V gene, D gene, J gene, clone size, CDR3 protein, CDR3 DNA. A D gene is named only where the DNA matches it firmly. For some rows the clone size is stated as once, few or many, or as a class when expanded; others skip it.

TRBV15	-	TRBJ1-1	-	CATSRGGGRMNTEAFF	TGTGCCACCAGCAGAGGCGGGGGAAGAATGAACACTGAAGCTTTCTTT
TRBV7-2	-	TRBJ2-7	once	CASSSPVTGEQYF	TGTGCCAGCAGCTCCCCCGTGACGGGCGAGCAGTACTTC
TRBV7-9	-	TRBJ2-7	-	CASSSPTNGRVYEQYF	TGTGCCAGCAGCTCACCGACCAACGGGAGAGTCTACGAGCAGTACTTC
TRBV19	-	TRBJ2-5	few	CASRITHPNQETQYF	TGTGCCAGTAGGATTACACACCCGAACCAAGAGACCCAGTACTTC
TRBV19	-	TRBJ2-2	-	CASSRGDRYTGELFF	TGTGCCAGTAGTAGGGGGGACAGATACACCGGGGAGCTGTTTTTT
TRBV7-8	-	TRBJ2-2	-	CASSFKSDTGELFF	TGTGCCAGCAGCTTTAAGAGTGACACCGGGGAGCTGTTTTTT
TRBV27	-	TRBJ2-1	once	CASSLYGGASYNEQFF	TGTGCCAGCAGTTTATACGGCGGGGCTTCCTACAATGAGCAGTTCTTC
TRBV27	TRBD1	TRBJ2-2	-	CASNPGQGRGTGELFF	TGTGCCAGCAATCCAGGACAGGGCCGTGGCACCGGGGAGCTGTTTTTT
TRBV7-8	-	TRBJ1-1	-	CASSLFRQVNTEAFF	TGTGCCAGCAGCTTATTCCGACAGGTGAACACTGAAGCTTTCTTT
TRBV4-2	-	TRBJ1-5	-	CASSQGAGKNQPQHF	TGTGCCAGCAGCCAAGGGGCCGGAAAGAATCAGCCCCAGCATTTT
TRBV5-5	-	TRBJ1-5	-	CASSLQGSNQPQHF	TGTGCCAGCAGCTTGCAGGGGAGCAATCAGCCCCAGCATTTT
TRBV28	-	TRBJ2-1	once	CASSLRRSLYNEQFF	TGTGCCAGCAGTTTAAGGCGGTCCCTCTACAATGAGCAGTTCTTC
TRBV23-1	TRBD1	TRBJ2-7	once	CASQGDRSYEQYF	TGCGCCAGCCAGGGGGACCGCTCCTACGAGCAGTACTTC
TRBV9	-	TRBJ1-3	-	CASSPRRASGNTIYF	TGTGCCAGCAGCCCTCGGAGGGCGTCTGGAAACACCATATATTTT
TRBV11-2	-	TRBJ1-1	-	CASSFGFRTEAFF	TGTGCCAGCAGCTTCGGGTTTCGGACAGAAGCTTTCTTT
TRBV6-5	TRBD2	TRBJ2-3	-	CASSYRLADTDTQYF	TGTGCCAGCAGTTACCGACTAGCGGACACAGATACGCAGTATTTT
TRBV19	TRBD2	TRBJ2-5	-	CASSPTSDTWETQYF	TGTGCCAGTAGCCCTACTAGCGACACCTGGGAGACCCAGTACTTC
TRBV6-5	TRBD2	TRBJ2-3	-	CASSRLAGAHTQYF	TGTGCCAGCAGCAGACTAGCGGGAGCCCATACGCAGTATTTT
TRBV7-2	-	TRBJ2-5	-	CASSFQGGAQETQYF	TGTGCCAGCAGCTTTCAGGGGGGAGCCCAAGAGACCCAGTACTTC
TRBV9	TRBD2	TRBJ2-5	-	CASSASSGKGETQYF	TGTGCCAGCAGCGCCTCTAGCGGGAAGGGAGAGACCCAGTACTTC
TRBV18	TRBD2	TRBJ2-1	-	CASSPREAGNEQFF	TGTGCCAGCTCCCCGCGGGAGGCGGGGAATGAGCAGTTCTTC
TRBV30	TRBD1	TRBJ2-7	few	CAWVRTGAEGEQYF	TGTGCCTGGGTTCGGACAGGCGCTGAAGGCGAGCAGTACTTC
TRBV5-4	-	TRBJ1-1	few	CASSLGSVRQEAFF	TGTGCCAGCAGCTTGGGTAGTGTTCGACAAGAAGCTTTCTTT
TRBV5-6	TRBD1	TRBJ1-3	once	CASSSIAGGLGNTIYF	TGTGCCAGCAGCTCCATCGCAGGGGGTCTTGGAAACACCATATATTTT
TRBV9	TRBD2	TRBJ2-5	-	CASSFGGETQYF	TGTGCCAGCAGTTTCGGGGGGGAGACCCAGTACTTC
TRBV7-9	TRBD1	TRBJ2-1	-	CASSSQGARPYNEQFF	TGTGCCAGCAGCTCACAGGGGGCACGTCCCTACAATGAGCAGTTCTTC
TRBV28	TRBD2	TRBJ2-7	-	CASSLSGRGSYEQYF	TGTGCCAGCAGTTTAAGCGGGAGGGGATCCTACGAGCAGTACTTC
TRBV2	-	TRBJ1-2	few	CALRQEINYGYTF	TGTGCCCTTAGACAGGAGATTAACTATGGCTACACCTTC
TRBV27	-	TRBJ1-6	-	CASSLKRTSSYNSPLHF	TGTGCCAGCAGTTTAAAGCGAACTAGCTCCTATAATTCACCCCTCCACTTT
TRBV7-3	TRBD1	TRBJ1-2	-	CASSPDGTGGYTF	TGTGCCAGCAGCCCAGATGGGACAGGGGGCTACACCTTC
TRBV27	TRBD1	TRBJ1-6	-	CASSRTGVNSPLHF	TGTGCCAGCAGTAGGACAGGGGTTAATTCACCCCTCCACTTT
TRBV29-1	-	TRBJ2-6	-	CSVAGTSVNVLTF	TGCAGCGTTGCCGGGACTTCCGTCAACGTCCTGACTTTC
TRBV6-9	-	TRBJ1-2	few	CASSYSDGRGLYGYTF	TGTGCCAGCAGTTATTCCGATGGGAGGGGCCTCTATGGCTACACCTTC
TRBV4-1	TRBD1	TRBJ2-2	-	CASSQVGDRRSWGELFF	TGCGCCAGCAGCCAAGTAGGGGACAGGCGATCTTGGGGGGAGCTGTTTTTT
TRBV18	TRBD1	TRBJ2-5	few	CASSPRTGQETQYF	TGTGCCAGCTCACCCCGGACAGGGCAAGAGACCCAGTACTTC
TRBV7-2	-	TRBJ2-1	-	CASSPRGRGYNEQFF	TGTGCCAGCAGCCCGAGAGGACGGGGGTACAATGAGCAGTTCTTC
TRBV3-1/TRBV3-2	TRBD2	TRBJ2-7	-	CASSNRGGYEQYF	TGTGCCAGCTCTAACCGGGGGGGATACGAGCAGTACTTC
TRBV4-1	TRBD2	TRBJ2-1	once	CASSLAGTSGKDEQFF	TGCGCCAGCAGCTTGGCTGGGACTAGCGGGAAGGATGAGCAGTTCTTC
TRBV7-2	-	TRBJ1-2	once	CASSLQTGYGYTF	TGTGCCAGCAGCTTACAAACAGGGTACGGCTACACCTTC
TRBV2	-	TRBJ1-3	-	CASSQTGGGLLATSGNTIYF	TGTGCCAGCAGTCAGACGGGGGGTGGGCTTCTGGCAACCTCTGGAAACACCATATATTTT
TRBV12-3/TRBV12-4	-	TRBJ1-2	-	CASSFIRESGYTF	TGTGCCAGCAGTTTTATTCGGGAGAGTGGCTACACCTTC
TRBV6-2/TRBV6-3	TRBD1	TRBJ2-3	-	CASSLRDRNTDTQYF	TGTGCCAGCAGTTTAAGGGACAGAAACACAGATACGCAGTATTTT
TRBV11-2	-	TRBJ2-3	-	CASRLTQGTDTQYF	TGTGCCAGCAGATTAACCCAGGGCACAGATACGCAGTATTTT